Detailed here is one TCR beta chain. The antigen is not known. This record comes from a study of T cells in Graves' hyperthyroidism and ophthalmopathy. From RNA transcripts, TCR beta CDR3 regions were amplified. TCR CDR3 regions were first amplified by RT-PCR with HTBI primers. TCRdb ran MiXCR on the multiplex PCR reads and lists one entry per CDR3 protein. The sample consists of about 530,000 distinct CDR3 sequences, 17% of them appearing once. Thyroid ultrasound, orbital computed tomography, clinical symptoms, and serum thyroxine and TRAb underpinned diagnoses. Each 10 ml fresh peripheral blood draw supplied the PBMCs. Germline loops: CDR1 KGHSH, CDR2 LQKENI. The CDR3 totals 15 residues. V was clipped by 4 bases and J by 3 bases; unmatched bases: 7. The study's findings and limits: A model of 13 V-J features distinguished ophthalmopathy from stable hyperthyroidism. Progression to ophthalmopathy was predicted a median of roughly 6.5 months early.

Sequenced sample: blood. This rearrangement joins TRBV18 to TRBJ2-7; 9 nucleotides match TRBD1. The clonotype comes from a young woman with Graves' ophthalmopathy. This CDR3 is CASSRTGDFGYEQYF. The CDR3, as DNA: TGTGCCAGCTCACGGACAGGGGATTTTGGCTACGAGCAGTACTTC.